Following are 13 T cell receptor beta chains from one sample sequenced in a study of T cell responses to AZD1222 COVID-19 vaccine. Sequencing used immunoSEQ multiplex PCR; TCRdb keeps in-frame clones, though not all of them. The sample lists some 100,000 clones, about 89% occurring once. This sample comprised peripheral blood, obtained 28 days after the second AZD1222 dose. All receptors come from an adult who received the AZD1222 COVID-19 vaccine.

The rearrangement uses TRBV7-6 and TRBJ2-7; 7 bases are shared with TRBD1. V shed 1 base and J 2 bases; nucleotides not matched to a gene: 2. The CDR3 is 14 residues long. The V gene's germline CDR1 is SGHVS and CDR2 FNYEAQ. The CDR3 loop is CASSLGTGTYEQYF. CDR3 nucleotide sequence: TGTGCCAGCAGCTTAGGGACAGGCACCTACGAGCAGTACTTC.

V and J are TRBV2 and TRBJ2-5; perhaps TRBD2 as D (6 bases). Germline-derived CDR1 and CDR2 are SNHLY and FYNNEI. V lost 4 bases and J lost 1, with 10 bases in between. This CDR3 region has 14 residues. Here the CDR3 reads CASSGIAVQETQYF. As DNA, the CDR3 is TGTGCCAGCAGTGGTATAGCGGTCCAAGAGACCCAGTACTTC. The full variable domain, completed using reference TRBV2 and TRBJ2-5, is EPEVTQTPSHQVTQMGQEVILRCVPISNHLYFYWYRQILGQKVEFLVSFYNNEISEKSEIFDDQFSVERPDGSNFTLKIRSTKLEDSAMYFCASSGIAVQETQYFGPGTRLLVL.

The chain couples TRBV21-1 to TRBJ1-1. TRBV21-1 is a documented pseudogene. CDR3 size: 13 residues. The CDR3 here is CASSKDRGAGAFF. In DNA form, the CDR3 reads TGTGCCAGCAGCAAAGACCGGGGCGCAGGAGCTTTCTTT.

CDR3 sequence: CASSLRGLQETQYF. CDR3 nucleotides: TGTGCCAGCAGTCTCAGGGGGCTCCAAGAGACCCAGTACTTC. V usage is TRBV9 and J usage is TRBJ2-5; 8 bases agree with TRBD1. Germline CDR1 SGDLS, CDR2 YYNGEE. The CDR3 covers 14 residues. Trimming removed 5 bases from V and 1 base from J; junction bases left unmatched: 4.

This chain links TRBV15 with TRBJ1-2; TRBD1 agrees at 9 bases. The trim removed 0 bases at V and 5 bases at J, leaving 7 bases unmatched. Germline values: CDR1 LNHNV, CDR2 YYDKDF (reference sequence). The CDR3 runs 16 residues. DNA for the CDR3: TGTGCCACCAGCAGAGATCGCGCGGGACAGGGATATGGCTACACCTTC. It codes for CATSRDRAGQGYGYTF.

The gene calls are TRBV6-2 or TRBV6-3 and TRBJ2-7; 9 nucleotides match TRBD1. V was pared by 4 bases and J by 6 bases, with 7 bases of the junction left unmatched. From germline, CDR1 is MNHEY and CDR2 SVGEGT. The length of the CDR3 is 14 residues. The CDR3 DNA follows: TGTGCCAGCAGTTCCTACAGGGGGCTGGGCGAGCAGTACTTC. It codes for CASSSYRGLGEQYF.

The genes are TRBV29-1 and TRBJ2-3, with 9 bases fitting TRBD2. Trimming at V came to 4 bases and at J to 0 bases, leaving 8 bases not matched to a gene. Germline assignment: CDR1 SQVTM and CDR2 ANQGSEA. The CDR3 covers 16 residues. The CDR3 is CSVAGASGTSTDTQYF. The CDR3 DNA is TGCAGCGTTGCTGGGGCTAGCGGGACTAGCACAGATACGCAGTATTTT.

This chain uses TRBV16 with TRBJ1-2; TRBD1 is a possible D gene (5 bases). Germline CDR1 is KGHSY and CDR2 is FQNENV. The V end lost 0 bases, the J end lost 0 bases, and 14 bases lay between the germline ends. The CDR3 extends over 17 amino acids. The CDR3 spells CASSQSNPGTANYGYTF. For the CDR3, the DNA is TGTGCCAGCAGCCAATCGAACCCCGGGACGGCTAACTATGGCTACACCTTC. Using reference TRBV16 and TRBJ1-2 for the parts outside the CDR3, the full variable domain is GEEVAQTPKHLVRGEGQKAKLYCAPIKGHSYVFWYQQVLKNEFKFLISFQNENVFDETGMPKERFSAKCLPNSPCSLEIQATKLEDSAVYFCASSQSNPGTANYGYTFGSGTRLTVV.

The genes are TRBV11-3 and TRBJ2-7; 10 bases agree with TRBD1. The germline V gene encodes CDR1 SGHNT and CDR2 YENEEA. The ends lost 3 bases at V and 5 bases at J; junction bases unmatched: 4. The CDR3 is made up of 14 amino acids. The CDR3 reads CASSFGTGDHEQYF. CDR3 DNA sequence: TGTGCCAGCAGCTTCGGGACAGGGGACCACGAGCAGTACTTC.

This clone came up once. The chain links TRBV10-3 to TRBJ2-3; no definite D call. CDR1 is ENHRY, CDR2 SYGVKD, per germline. V was shortened by 6 bases and J by 2 bases, with 12 bases between the two germline ends. The CDR3 has 14 amino acids. The CDR3 here is CAIRGMVFTDTQYF. CDR3 coding DNA: TGTGCCATCAGGGGGATGGTCTTCACAGATACGCAGTATTTT.

This chain uses TRBV4-3 with TRBJ2-2, with D possibly matching TRBD1 (6 bases). The CDR3 is 12 residues long. Trimming removed 10 bases from V and 3 bases from J, with 9 bases in between. Germline lookup yields CDR1 LGHNA and CDR2 YSLEER. CDR3 nucleotide sequence: TGCGCCACCAGGGGTGACACCGGGGAGCTGTTTTTT. This sequence encodes CATRGDTGELFF.

The chain carries TRBV27 and TRBJ2-1; 13 bases are a match to TRBD2. Unmatched junction bases numbered 8, after V lost 4 bases and J lost 8 bases. In germline, CDR1 is MNHEY, CDR2 SMNVEV (reference sequence). The CDR3 runs 16 residues. The CDR3 coding sequence is TGTGCCAGCAGTTCGGACCTACTAGCGGGAGGGGATGAGCAGTTCTTC. Its translation is CASSSDLLAGGDEQFF.

This sequence joins TRBV29-1 and TRBJ1-4, with 8 nucleotides matching TRBD1. V shed 4 bases and J 10 bases; nucleotides not matched to a gene: 17. The CDR3 extends over 16 amino acids. Per the germline V gene, CDR1 is SQVTM and CDR2 is ANQGSEA. The CDR3 coding sequence is TGCAGCGTTGCGGACAGGGCCGATACTCCATCTCCAAAACTGTTTTTT. Protein: CSVADRADTPSPKLFF.